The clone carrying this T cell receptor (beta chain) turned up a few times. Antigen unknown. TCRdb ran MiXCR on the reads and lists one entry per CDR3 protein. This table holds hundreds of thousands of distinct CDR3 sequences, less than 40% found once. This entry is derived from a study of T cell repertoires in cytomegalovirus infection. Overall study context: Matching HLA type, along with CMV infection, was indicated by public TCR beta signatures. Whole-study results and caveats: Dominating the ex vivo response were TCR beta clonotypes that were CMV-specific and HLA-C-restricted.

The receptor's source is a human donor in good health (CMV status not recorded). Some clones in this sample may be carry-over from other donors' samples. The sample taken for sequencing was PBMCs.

CDR3 sequence: CASSLTTGKKDTEAFF. CDR3 bases: TGCGCCAGCAGCTTAACCACAGGGAAGAAGGACACTGAAGCTTTCTTT. The rearrangement joins TRBV5-1 to TRBJ1-1; possible D gene TRBD1, 6 bases. Per germline, CDR1 SGHRS and CDR2 YFSETQ. The CDR3 spans 16 residues. Trimming stripped 2 bases from V and 3 bases from J, with 17 bases between.